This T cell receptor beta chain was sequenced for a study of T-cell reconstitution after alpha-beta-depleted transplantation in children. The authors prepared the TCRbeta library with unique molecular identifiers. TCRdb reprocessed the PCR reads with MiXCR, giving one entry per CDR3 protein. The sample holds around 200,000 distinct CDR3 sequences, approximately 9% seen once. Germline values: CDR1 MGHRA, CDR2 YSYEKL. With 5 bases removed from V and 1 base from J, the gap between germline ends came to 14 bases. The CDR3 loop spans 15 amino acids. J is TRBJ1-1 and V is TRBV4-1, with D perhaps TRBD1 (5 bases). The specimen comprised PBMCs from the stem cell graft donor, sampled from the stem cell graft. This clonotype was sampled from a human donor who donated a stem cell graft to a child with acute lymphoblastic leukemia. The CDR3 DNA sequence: TGCGCCAGCAGCTTAGCGGGACCCCAGAACACTGAAGCTTTCTTT. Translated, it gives CASSLAGPQNTEAFF.